Many counts were recorded for the clone carrying this T cell receptor (beta chain). Its matching antigen is unknown. These data come from a study of identical twins. This CDR3 contains 12 residues. In germline, CDR1 is MNHEY, CDR2 SVGAGI. Deletions cut 8 bases from V and 3 bases from J, with 8 bases between. Whole-study findings and limits: Sharing of beta out-of-frame sequences by twins showed a weaker excess.

Each CDR3 protein is one row after TCRdb ran MiXCR on the 5' RACE reads. Of over 600,000 distinct CDR3 sequences in the sample, 20% to 25% were seen once. The data were also submitted as part of a second study, on T cells expressing NK-cell markers. From that report: According to the study, TCR beta repertoires originated from sorted CD3+CD56+NKG2C+, CD3+CD56+NKG2C- and CD3+CD56-NKG2C+ T cells.

V usage is TRBV6-5 and J usage is TRBJ2-1; D could derive from TRBD1 or TRBD2 (5 bases each). The sample was PBMCs. This clonotype was obtained from a woman under 30 in good health. Here the CDR3 reads CASRGLYNEQFF. In DNA, the CDR3 is TGTGCCAGCCGGGGCCTCTACAATGAGCAGTTCTTC.